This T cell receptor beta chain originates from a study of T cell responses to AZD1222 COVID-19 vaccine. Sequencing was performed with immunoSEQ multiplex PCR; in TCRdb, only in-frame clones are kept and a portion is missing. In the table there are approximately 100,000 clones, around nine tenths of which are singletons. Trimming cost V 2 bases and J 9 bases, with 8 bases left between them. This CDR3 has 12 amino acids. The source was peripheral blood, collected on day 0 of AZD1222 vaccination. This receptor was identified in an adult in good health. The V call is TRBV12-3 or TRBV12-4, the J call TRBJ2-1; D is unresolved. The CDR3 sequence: CASSLTSAEQFF. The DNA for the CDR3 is TGTGCCAGCAGTTTAACATCCGCTGAGCAGTTCTTC.